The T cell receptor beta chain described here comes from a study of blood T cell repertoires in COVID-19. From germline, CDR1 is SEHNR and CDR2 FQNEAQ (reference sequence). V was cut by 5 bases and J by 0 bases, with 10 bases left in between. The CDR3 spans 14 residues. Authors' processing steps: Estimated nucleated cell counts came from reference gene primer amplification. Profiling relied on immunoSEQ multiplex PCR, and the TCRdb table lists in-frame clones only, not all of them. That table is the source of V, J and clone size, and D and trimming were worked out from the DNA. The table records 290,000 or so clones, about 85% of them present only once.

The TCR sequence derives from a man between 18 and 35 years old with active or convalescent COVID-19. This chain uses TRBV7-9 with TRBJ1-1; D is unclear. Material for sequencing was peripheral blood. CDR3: CASSNAQMNTEAFF. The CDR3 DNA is TGTGCCAGCAGCAATGCACAGATGAACACTGAAGCTTTCTTT.